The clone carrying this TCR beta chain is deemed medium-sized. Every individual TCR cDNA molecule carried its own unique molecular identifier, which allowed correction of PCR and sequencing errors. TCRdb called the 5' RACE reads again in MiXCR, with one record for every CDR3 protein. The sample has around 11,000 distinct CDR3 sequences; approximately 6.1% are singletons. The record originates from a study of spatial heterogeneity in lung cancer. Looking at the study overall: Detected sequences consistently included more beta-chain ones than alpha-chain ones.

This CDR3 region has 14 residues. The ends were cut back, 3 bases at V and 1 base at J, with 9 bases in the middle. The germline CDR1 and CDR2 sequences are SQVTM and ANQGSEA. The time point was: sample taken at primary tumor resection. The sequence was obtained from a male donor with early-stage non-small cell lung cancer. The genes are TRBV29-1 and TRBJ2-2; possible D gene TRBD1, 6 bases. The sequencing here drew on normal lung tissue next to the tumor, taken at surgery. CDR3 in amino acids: CSVDLQGNTGELFF. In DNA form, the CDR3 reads TGCAGCGTTGATTTACAGGGGAACACCGGGGAGCTGTTTTTT.